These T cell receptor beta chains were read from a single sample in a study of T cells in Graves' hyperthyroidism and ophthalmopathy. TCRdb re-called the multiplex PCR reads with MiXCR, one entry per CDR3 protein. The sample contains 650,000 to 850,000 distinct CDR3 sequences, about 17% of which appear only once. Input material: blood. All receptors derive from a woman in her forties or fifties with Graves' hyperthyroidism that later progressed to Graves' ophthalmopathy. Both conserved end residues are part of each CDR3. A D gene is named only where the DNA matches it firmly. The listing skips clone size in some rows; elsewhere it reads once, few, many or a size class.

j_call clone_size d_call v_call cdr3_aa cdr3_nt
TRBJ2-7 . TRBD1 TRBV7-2 CASSLVGQVGEQYF TGTGCCAGCAGCTTAGTGGGACAGGTCGGCGAGCAGTACTTC
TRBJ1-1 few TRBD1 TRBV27 CASSPRQGWDTEAFF TGTGCCAGCAGTCCAAGACAGGGGTGGGACACTGAAGCTTTCTTT
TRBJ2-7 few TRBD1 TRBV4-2 CASSQPPGTGAEQYF TGTGCCAGCAGCCAACCGCCCGGGACAGGGGCCGAGCAGTACTTC
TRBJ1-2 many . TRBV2 CASRADPNYGYTF TGTGCCAGCAGGGCGGACCCCAACTATGGCTACACCTTC
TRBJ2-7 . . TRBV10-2 CASGTGGASSYEQYF TGCGCCAGTGGGACCGGAGGGGCCTCCTCCTACGAGCAGTACTTC
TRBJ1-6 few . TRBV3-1 CASSQAAPYNSPLHF TGTGCCAGCAGCCAAGCGGCACCGTATAATTCACCCCTCCACTTT
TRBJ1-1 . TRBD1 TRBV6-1 CASGDRGQLNTEAFF TGTGCCAGCGGGGACAGGGGCCAATTGAACACTGAAGCTTTCTTT
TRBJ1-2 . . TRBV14 CASSQEATANYGYTF TGTGCCAGCAGCCAAGAGGCGACAGCTAACTATGGCTACACCTTC
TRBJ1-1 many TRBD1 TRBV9 CASSVAGGRITEAFF TGTGCCAGCAGCGTAGCAGGGGGCCGGATCACTGAAGCTTTCTTT
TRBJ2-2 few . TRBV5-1 CASSFFPQGETGELFF TGCGCCAGCAGCTTTTTCCCCCAGGGAGAAACCGGGGAGCTGTTTTTT
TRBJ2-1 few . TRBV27 CASSTGSNNEQFF TGTGCCAGCAGCACAGGGAGCAACAATGAGCAGTTCTTC
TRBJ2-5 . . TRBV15 CATSRDGPETQYF TGTGCCACCAGCAGAGATGGGCCGGAGACCCAGTACTTC
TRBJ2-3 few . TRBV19 CASSMYSGSTDTQYF TGTGCCAGTAGTATGTACTCCGGAAGCACAGATACGCAGTATTTT
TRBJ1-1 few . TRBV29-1 CSVGGRGGLNTEAFF TGCAGCGTTGGTGGCCGTGGGGGACTGAACACTGAAGCTTTCTTT
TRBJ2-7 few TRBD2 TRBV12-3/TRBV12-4 CASSLAGGNSYEQYF TGTGCCAGCAGCCTAGCGGGGGGAAACTCCTACGAGCAGTACTTC
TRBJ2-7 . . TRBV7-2 CASSLEGGGSYEQYF TGTGCCAGCAGCTTGGAGGGGGGGGGCTCCTACGAGCAGTACTTC
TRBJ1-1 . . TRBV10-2 CASSELVPEAFF TGCGCCAGCAGTGAGCTGGTTCCTGAAGCTTTCTTT
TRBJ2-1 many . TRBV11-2 CASSSIGGRYNEQFF TGTGCCAGCAGCTCCATAGGGGGGAGGTACAATGAGCAGTTCTTC
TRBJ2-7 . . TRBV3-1 CASSHGRVGYEQYF TGTGCCAGCAGCCACGGTAGGGTAGGGTACGAGCAGTACTTC
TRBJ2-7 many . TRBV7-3 CASSQGPGELYEQYF TGTGCCAGCAGCCAAGGGCCGGGGGAATTATACGAGCAGTACTTC
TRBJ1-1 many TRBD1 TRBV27 CASSPSTGEANTEAFF TGTGCCAGCAGTCCCTCGACAGGGGAGGCGAACACTGAAGCTTTCTTT
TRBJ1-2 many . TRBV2 CASSEALRGHGYTF TGTGCCAGCAGTGAAGCGCTTAGGGGACATGGCTACACCTTC
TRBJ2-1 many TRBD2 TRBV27 CASTITTSGGAYNEQFF TGTGCCAGCACCATAACGACTAGCGGGGGGGCCTACAATGAGCAGTTCTTC
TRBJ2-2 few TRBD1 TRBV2 CASSEFGQGNTGELFF TGTGCCAGCAGTGAATTCGGACAGGGGAACACCGGGGAGCTGTTTTTT
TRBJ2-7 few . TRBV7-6 CASSSLKGNPYEQYF TGTGCCAGCAGTTCCCTGAAGGGGAATCCGTACGAGCAGTACTTC
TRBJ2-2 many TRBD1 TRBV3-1 CASSRFRDRTGELFF TGTGCCAGCAGCCGCTTCCGGGACAGGACCGGGGAGCTGTTTTTT
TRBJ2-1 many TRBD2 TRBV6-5 CASSYSLAGAIYNEQFF TGTGCCAGCAGTTACTCCCTAGCGGGGGCGATATACAATGAGCAGTTCTTC
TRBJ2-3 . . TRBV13 CASSGRMADTQYF TGTGCCAGCAGCGGACGGATGGCAGATACGCAGTATTTT
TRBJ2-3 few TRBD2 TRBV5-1 CASSLASSGDTDTQYF TGCGCCAGCAGCTTGGCCTCAAGCGGGGACACAGATACGCAGTATTTT
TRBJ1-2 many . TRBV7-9 CASSLSGTRIGGYTF TGTGCCAGCAGCTTATCCGGGACTCGGATCGGTGGCTACACCTTC
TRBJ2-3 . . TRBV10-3 CAISESIPPDTQYF TGTGCCATCAGTGAGAGTATACCCCCAGATACGCAGTATTTT
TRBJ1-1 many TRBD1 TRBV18 CASSKTGRNTEAFF TGTGCCAGCTCGAAGACAGGGCGGAACACTGAAGCTTTCTTT
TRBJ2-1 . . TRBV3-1 CASSQGGRNEQFF TGTGCCAGCAGCCAAGGAGGGCGGAATGAGCAGTTCTTC
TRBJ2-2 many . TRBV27 CASSLDSGRSGELFF TGTGCCAGCAGTTTAGATTCAGGGAGGAGCGGGGAGCTGTTTTTT
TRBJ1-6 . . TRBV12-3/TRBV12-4 CASSLGGQPKNSPLHF TGTGCCAGCAGTTTGGGTGGACAGCCTAAGAATTCACCCCTCCACTTT
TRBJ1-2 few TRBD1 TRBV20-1 CSARKDRENYGYTF TGCAGTGCTAGAAAGGACAGGGAGAACTATGGCTACACCTTC
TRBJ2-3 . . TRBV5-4 CASSLSVADTQYF TGTGCCAGCAGCTTGTCTGTCGCAGATACGCAGTATTTT
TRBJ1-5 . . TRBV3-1 CASSKSNQPQHF TGTGCCAGCAGCAAAAGCAATCAGCCCCAGCATTTT
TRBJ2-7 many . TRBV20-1 CSARKPTGYGEQYF TGCAGTGCTAGAAAGCCCACAGGGTATGGCGAGCAGTACTTC
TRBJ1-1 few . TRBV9 CASSVEPFGSLNTEAFF TGTGCCAGCAGCGTAGAACCTTTCGGCAGCCTGAACACTGAAGCTTTCTTT
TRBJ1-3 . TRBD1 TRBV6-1 CASRPLDRVYAGNTIYF TGTGCCAGCAGGCCCCTTGACAGGGTTTATGCTGGAAACACCATATATTTT
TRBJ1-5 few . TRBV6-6 CASSYSPREPQHF TGTGCCAGCAGTTACTCCCCTAGGGAGCCCCAGCATTTT
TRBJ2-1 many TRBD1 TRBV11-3 CASSPGQENNEQFF TGTGCCAGCAGCCCCGGACAGGAGAACAATGAGCAGTTCTTC
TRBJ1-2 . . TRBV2 CASSGQRGYTF TGTGCCAGCAGCGGACAGCGCGGCTACACCTTC
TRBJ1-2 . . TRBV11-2 CASSTRDATNYGYTF TGTGCCAGCAGCACCCGGGACGCCACTAACTATGGCTACACCTTC
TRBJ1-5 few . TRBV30 CAWSVGDSNQPQHF TGTGCCTGGAGTGTCGGGGACAGCAATCAGCCCCAGCATTTT
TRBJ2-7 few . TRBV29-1 CSAGGGFSYEQYF TGCAGCGCCGGAGGCGGGTTTTCCTACGAGCAGTACTTC
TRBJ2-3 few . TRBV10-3 CAIRGASVKTDTQYF TGTGCCATCAGGGGGGCTAGCGTGAAGACAGATACGCAGTATTTT
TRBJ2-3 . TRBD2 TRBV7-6 CASSPRLAGVVDTQYF TGTGCCAGCAGCCCAAGACTAGCGGGGGTTGTAGATACGCAGTATTTT
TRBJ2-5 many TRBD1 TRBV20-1 CSAHGQGARETQYF TGCAGTGCTCACGGACAGGGGGCGAGGGAGACCCAGTACTTC
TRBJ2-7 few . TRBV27 CASSLSLMDEQYF TGTGCCAGCAGTTTATCCCTGATGGACGAGCAGTACTTC
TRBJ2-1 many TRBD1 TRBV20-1 CSARDLTGQPYNEQFF TGCAGTGCTAGAGACCTTACGGGACAGCCGTACAATGAGCAGTTCTTC